The clone carrying this TCR beta chain was seen many times. Combining a sample-barcoded 5' primer with a J-beta primer mix, a second PCR ran for roughly 6 to 12 cycles. TCRdb passed the 5' RACE reads through MiXCR, listing each CDR3 protein once. The sample shows hundreds of thousands of distinct CDR3 sequences, 32% of them seen only once. Trimming at V came to 2 bases and at J to 5 bases, leaving 8 bases not matched to a gene. The germline V gene encodes CDR1 SGHTA and CDR2 FQGNSA. This CDR3 is built from 15 residues. The record originates from a study of blood T cells in healthy people across ages. The receptor's source is a woman of 80 years or more in good health. The specimen sequenced was blood. The V gene is TRBV7-2, the J gene TRBJ1-1, with 7 nucleotides matching TRBD1. In nucleotides, the CDR3 is TGTGCCAGCAGCTTACCCACAGGGGTTGGAACTGAAGCTTTCTTT. This encodes CASSLPTGVGTEAFF.